This T cell receptor (beta chain) was identified during a study of T cell responses to AZD1222 COVID-19 vaccine. Repertoires were generated with immunoSEQ multiplex PCR, while TCRdb's copy carries only in-frame clones and drops some. The table has about 56,000 clones, 75% to 90% seen once. The CDR3 runs 16 residues. Germline lookup yields CDR1 SGHRS and CDR2 YFSETQ. V was clipped by 1 base and J by 4 bases, with 14 bases between them. The sequence was collected from an adult in good health. Sequences were derived from peripheral blood, sampled on day 0 of AZD1222 vaccination. The rearrangement uses TRBV5-1 and TRBJ2-2; no clear D. CDR3 residues: CASSLTKGRGTGELFF. For the CDR3, the DNA is TGCGCCAGCAGCTTGACGAAGGGTCGTGGCACCGGGGAGCTGTTTTTT.